Shown below are 23 T cell receptor beta chains from a single sample sequenced in a study of beta chain features in type 1 diabetes. For these receptors, no antigen is known. General study points: All four CD4+ subsets from Type 1 diabetes patients carried moderately but significantly shorter TCRB CDR3s.

Expressed TCRB transcripts were sequenced, since all the RNA that had been isolated was reverse transcribed. Clones were sequenced by immunoSEQ multiplex PCR, and TCRdb holds only the in-frame ones, with some missing. The sample consists of 640,000 or so clones, 11% to 15% of them appearing once. Sequencing was carried out using naive CD4+ T cells from blood. The receptors come from a man between 18 and 29 years old with type 1 diabetes.

The table lists this clone with a few counts. The J gene is TRBJ1-2, the V gene TRBV13; D gene ambiguous. The CDR3 is 16 amino acids. In germline, CDR1 is PRHDT, CDR2 FYEKMQ (reference sequence). V lost 4 bases and J lost 4, with 19 bases in between. In DNA, the CDR3 is TGTGCCAGCAGCTCCGTGTACTTTGAGGGCTCCTATGGCTACACCTTC. It specifies CASSSVYFEGSYGYTF.

Notes on this clone: This specimen includes other DNA sequences encoding the same CDR3. The chain joins TRBV7-2 to TRBJ2-3, with no clear D. The length of the CDR3 is 11 residues. Germline CDR1 is SGHTA and CDR2 is FQGNSA. Trimming took 8 bases from V and 0 from J, leaving 3 bases between them. The CDR3 coding sequence is TGTGCCAGCTCAAGCACAGATACGCAGTATTTT. It translates to CASSSTDTQYF.

The chain couples TRBV2 to TRBJ1-2, with no clear D. The CDR3 sequence is 12 residues long. CDR1 SNHLY and CDR2 FYNNEI come from the germline V gene. Trimming pared 1 base from V and 8 bases from J, leaving 8 bases between. The CDR3 DNA sequence: TGTGCCAGCAGTGAAGGGGTTGGGGGCTACACCTTC. It translates to CASSEGVGGYTF.

The chain combines TRBV7-3 with TRBJ2-4; 13 nucleotides align to TRBD2. The CDR3 covers 15 residues. Per the germline V gene, CDR1 is SGHTA and CDR2 is FQGTGA. V shed 3 bases, J shed 8 bases, and the junction held 4 bases outside the gene matches. CDR3 in amino acids: CASSLGTSGVDIQYF. Here the CDR3 DNA reads TGTGCCAGCAGCTTGGGGACTAGCGGGGTAGACATTCAGTACTTC.

On this clone: The same CDR3 is also encoded by other DNA sequences in this sample. The chain carries TRBV7-3 and TRBJ1-1; D unclear. With 2 bases removed from V and 0 bases from J, the gap between germline ends came to 4 bases. Germline values: CDR1 SGHTA, CDR2 FQGTGA. The CDR3 length is 13 residues. The CDR3, as DNA: TGTGCCAGCAGCTTATCAGTGAACACTGAAGCTTTCTTT. It is translated as CASSLSVNTEAFF.

The chain combines TRBV29-1 with TRBJ1-2; D uncertain. The CDR3 spans 13 residues. The V gene lost 4 bases and the J gene lost 4 bases, with 13 bases spanning the gap. CDR1 and CDR2 from the germline V gene are SQVTM and ANQGSEA. The CDR3 sequence: CSVGTDALYGYTF. In nucleotides, the CDR3 is TGCAGCGTTGGAACAGATGCTCTCTATGGCTACACCTTC.

This rearrangement joins TRBV14 to TRBJ1-2; weak D call: TRBD1 (5 bases). Germline CDR1 reads SGHDN; CDR2 reads FVKESK. V lost 1 base to trimming and J lost 3 bases, with 6 bases between them. This CDR3 comprises 13 residues. The CDR3 region has the DNA TGTGCCAGCAGCCAAGGGACACACTATGGCTACACCTTC. Translation: CASSQGTHYGYTF.

A remark on this clone: An end of the junction differs from the germline gene, which may be a read error. The J gene is TRBJ2-5, the V gene TRBV11-2; D gene ambiguous. CDR3 length equals 12 residues. Germline V gives CDR1 SGHAT, CDR2 FQNNGV. CDR3: CTSSSYQETQYF. In nucleotides, the CDR3 is TGTACCAGCAGCTCCTATCAAGAGACCCAGTACTTC.

This clone was found a few times. The chain recombines TRBV25-1 with TRBJ2-7; D possibly matches TRBD1 or TRBD2 (5 bases each). CDR1 and CDR2 from the germline V gene are MGHDK and SYGVNS. V lost 6 bases to trimming and J lost 8 bases, with 11 bases between them. The CDR3 has 11 residues. CDR3 protein: CASSEGPKQYF. The CDR3, as DNA: TGTGCCAGCAGCGAGGGACCTAAGCAGTACTTC.

This clone showed up just a few times. This sequence joins TRBV28 and TRBJ2-7, with D unclear. Germline V gene lookup returns CDR1 MDHEN and CDR2 SYDVKM. Trimming removed 1 base at V and 1 base at J, with 8 bases between. The CDR3 sequence is 14 residues long. The CDR3 DNA sequence: TGTGCCAGCAGTTTATTAGGGCAGTCCTACGAGCAGTACTTC. Amino acid sequence: CASSLLGQSYEQYF.

In regard to this clone: The same CDR3 also results from other DNA sequences found in this sample. The chain recombines TRBV30 with TRBJ1-1, with D perhaps matching TRBD1 (5 bases). CDR3 length equals 12 residues. V lost 3 bases and J lost 1, with 6 bases in between. CDR1 is GTSNPN, CDR2 SVGIG, per germline (reference sequence). For the CDR3, the DNA is TGTGCCTGGAGCCAGGGGAACACTGAAGCTTTCTTT. As protein: CAWSQGNTEAFF.

V gene TRBV7-3 combines with J gene TRBJ2-1; 13 bases fit TRBD2. With 5 bases clipped from V and 8 bases from J, the junction kept 6 bases outside the gene matches. CDR3 length: 15 amino acids. The germline V gene encodes CDR1 SGHTA and CDR2 FQGTGA. The CDR3 nucleotides are TGTGCCAGCAGCCGGACTAGCGGGGGAGCATATGAGCAGTTCTTC. Protein product: CASSRTSGGAYEQFF.

The chain recombines TRBV7-2 with TRBJ2-1; either TRBD1 or TRBD2 may fit D (6 bases each). Per the germline V gene, CDR1 is SGHTA and CDR2 is FQGNSA. Trimming shortened V by 6 bases and J by 4 bases, and 13 bases separated the two germline ends. This CDR3 is built from 14 residues. DNA of the CDR3: TGTGCCAGCAGGGAGGGGGACCGATACAATGAGCAGTTCTTC. It specifies CASREGDRYNEQFF.

This clone was detected only a few times. V usage is TRBV9 and J usage is TRBJ2-1, with D perhaps TRBD2 (6 bases). Germline lookup yields CDR1 SGDLS and CDR2 YYNGEE. Trimming took off 0 bases at V and 9 bases at J, with 19 bases between the two ends. CDR3 size: 16 residues. CDR3 coding DNA: TGTGCCAGCAGCGTAGAAGGGACTGCCCACAAAGCTGAGCAGTTCTTC. This codes for CASSVEGTAHKAEQFF.

This chain links TRBV5-4 with TRBJ2-1; TRBD2 aligns across 12 bases. V was clipped by 2 bases and J by 7 bases; unmatched bases: 4. Germline V lookup: CDR1 SGHNT, CDR2 YYREEE (reference sequence). The CDR3 totals 15 residues. CDR3 loop: CASSFRTSGENEQFF. The CDR3 coding sequence is TGTGCCAGCAGCTTCAGGACTAGCGGGGAGAATGAGCAGTTCTTC.

V is TRBV4-3 and J is TRBJ1-1; TRBD1 agrees at 9 bases. This CDR3 is 13 amino acids long. V lost 6 bases and J lost 1; bases outside the gene matches: 0. Per the germline V gene, CDR1 is LGHNA and CDR2 is YSLEER. The DNA for the CDR3 is TGCGCCAGCAGGGGACAGGGGAACACTGAAGCTTTCTTT. It encodes CASRGQGNTEAFF.

The J gene is TRBJ2-7, the V gene TRBV7-2; 10 bases are shared with TRBD2. Germline V CDR1 and CDR2: SGHTA, FQGNSA. Germline trimming cut 9 bases from V and 4 bases from J; bases unmatched to any gene: 12. The CDR3 is made up of 15 amino acids. DNA for the CDR3: TGTGCCAGTACACCCCGTGGAGCGGGGGGGTACGAGCAGTACTTC. Its translation: CASTPRGAGGYEQYF.

This clone was detected a few times. The rearrangement joins TRBV5-4 to TRBJ1-6; unclear D gene. The CDR3 consists of 13 residues. Trimming stripped 6 bases from V and 10 bases from J, with 14 bases between. The germline gives CDR1 SGHNT, CDR2 YYREEE (reference sequence). The CDR3 coding sequence is TGTGCCAGCACCCCGGAGGTTGGATCACCCCTCCACTTT. This codes for CASTPEVGSPLHF.

CDR3: CANDGSSYNEQFF. The CDR3 bases are TGCGCCAATGACGGGAGCTCCTACAATGAGCAGTTCTTC. This chain uses TRBV23-1 with TRBJ2-1; perhaps TRBD2 as D (6 bases). TRBV23-1 is flagged as an ORF with uncertain function. V was pared by 10 bases and J by 0 bases, with 10 bases between. The CDR3 contains 13 residues.

The J gene is TRBJ1-5, the V gene TRBV30, with D hard to call. Germline loops: CDR1 GTSNPN, CDR2 SVGIG (reference sequence). With 0 bases removed from V and 2 bases from J, the gap between germline ends came to 11 bases. The CDR3 is 15 residues long. CDR3 sequence (DNA): TGTGCCTGGAGTGTTCTTGACTTGGGCAATCAGCCCCAGCATTTT. Its protein product is CAWSVLDLGNQPQHF.

The V call is TRBV5-1, the J call TRBJ2-1; the D gene is possibly TRBD2 (6 bases). V was pared by 0 bases and J by 9 bases, with 16 bases between. The CDR3 runs to 15 residues. Germline V gene lookup returns CDR1 SGHRS and CDR2 YFSETQ. The CDR3 protein is CASSLGGTTPSEQFF. DNA for the CDR3: TGCGCCAGCAGCTTGGGCGGGACCACCCCCAGTGAGCAGTTCTTC.

CDR3 amino acids: CAWRMTSGVNEQFF. The CDR3, as DNA: TGTGCCTGGAGGATGACTAGCGGGGTCAATGAGCAGTTCTTC. The V call is TRBV30, the J call TRBJ2-1; 11 positions match TRBD2. This CDR3 region has 14 residues. The V gene end was trimmed by 3 bases and the J gene end by 6 bases; junction bases not matched to a gene: 4. Germline loops: CDR1 GTSNPN, CDR2 SVGIG (reference sequence).

About this clone: The sample holds other DNA sequences that translate to the same CDR3. The chain joins TRBV30 to TRBJ2-3; D not certain. V was cut by 0 bases and J by 2 bases, with 6 bases left in between. Germline-derived CDR1 and CDR2 are GTSNPN and SVGIG (reference sequence). CDR3 size: 13 residues. In DNA, the CDR3 is TGTGCCTGGAGTGTACGGCTCACAGATACGCAGTATTTT. It codes for CAWSVRLTDTQYF.